The 20 T cell receptor beta chains given below trace back to one sample, sequenced in a study of Graves' ophthalmopathy and Graves' hyperthyroidism. RNA transcripts served as template for amplifying TCR beta CDR3 sequences. First-round RT-PCR relied on HTBI primers, and a second-round multiplex PCR came next. TCRdb recomputed calls from the multiplex PCR reads with MiXCR, one row per CDR3 protein. The sample has some 1.1 million distinct CDR3 sequences, about two fifths seen once; the top ten hold around 10%. The sequencing sample was made of peripheral blood or thyroid tissue (not recorded which). The receptors originated from an adult man with Graves' hyperthyroidism.

The V and J genes are TRBV7-9 and TRBJ2-7, with D uncertain. V lost 1 base to trimming and J lost 3 bases, with 7 bases between them. This CDR3 comprises 13 residues. Per the germline V gene, CDR1 is SEHNR and CDR2 is FQNEAQ (reference sequence). CDR3: CASSLGWIYEQYF. As DNA, the CDR3 is TGTGCCAGCAGCTTAGGGTGGATCTACGAGCAGTACTTC.

This rearrangement joins TRBV12-3 or TRBV12-4 to TRBJ2-7; 8 bases align to TRBD2. V lost 6 bases and J lost 1; bases outside the gene matches: 8. The CDR3 spans 15 residues. CDR3 in amino acids: CASSPGLAQSYEQYF. Written as DNA, the CDR3 is TGTGCCAGCAGCCCCGGACTAGCCCAATCCTACGAGCAGTACTTC.

The rearrangement joins TRBV11-2 to TRBJ1-5; no firm D call. CDR3 length: 14 amino acids. Germline CDR1 and CDR2: SGHAT and FQNNGV. Trimming took off 5 bases at V and 3 bases at J, with 11 bases between the two ends. For the CDR3, the DNA is TGTGCCAGCAGCAGGCGGCAGCCCAATCAGCCCCAGCATTTT. Translation: CASSRRQPNQPQHF.

This clonotype appeared a few times. The V call is TRBV12-3 or TRBV12-4, the J call TRBJ1-6; 9 nucleotides line up with TRBD1. The length of the CDR3 is 16 residues. The J segment lost 7 bases and the V segment lost 6 bases, leaving 10 bases of the junction unmatched. CDR3 in DNA: TGTGCCAGCAGCAACAGGGGGCTCCAAGGAAATTCACCCCTCCACTTT. Encoded protein: CASSNRGLQGNSPLHF.

This clonotype was seen repeatedly, ten times or more. Here the CDR3 reads CASSVIPGGEKLFF. The CDR3 DNA is TGCGCCAGCAGCGTGATTCCCGGGGGTGAAAAACTGTTTTTT. The chain recombines TRBV5-1 with TRBJ1-4, with D possibly matching TRBD1 (5 bases). V lost 4 bases and J 7 bases, leaving 14 bases between the germline ends. In germline, CDR1 is SGHRS, CDR2 YFSETQ. The CDR3 spans 14 residues.

This chain joins TRBV6-5 and TRBJ1-5; D remains ambiguous. V lost 5 bases and J lost 4, with 12 bases in between. This CDR3 has 14 residues. Germline values: CDR1 MNHEY, CDR2 SVGAGI. The CDR3 loop reads CASSVRMENQPQHF. CDR3 coding DNA: TGTGCCAGCAGTGTAAGGATGGAGAATCAGCCCCAGCATTTT.

Of note for this clonotype: This may come from a read error, since a much larger clone is one base off. As the CDR3 is not closed by the conserved phenylalanine or tryptophan, this likely results from a read error. The chain combines TRBV9 with TRBJ1-1; no clear D gene. The CDR3 consists of 13 residues. Germline CDR1 SGDLS, CDR2 YYNGEE. Deletions cut 1 base from V and 3 bases from J, with 7 bases between. CDR3 sequence (DNA): TGTGCCAGCAGCGTAAACCCAGACACTGAAGCTTTCCTT. Protein product: CASSVNPDTEAFL.

This clonotype was counted many times. This chain uses TRBV11-2 with TRBJ1-1; D is uncertain. The CDR3 is 12 residues long. The V gene's germline CDR1 is SGHAT and CDR2 FQNNGV. Between the trimmed V and J ends, which lost 2 bases and 4 bases, there was a span of 5 bases. The CDR3 here is CASSLRFTEAFF. The CDR3 DNA reads as TGTGCCAGCAGCTTACGTTTCACTGAAGCTTTCTTT.

The table lists this clonotype with many counts. The rearrangement uses TRBV10-3 and TRBJ1-1, with TRBD1 matching 8 bases. This CDR3 has 15 amino acids. Germline lookup yields CDR1 ENHRY and CDR2 SYGVKD. The trim removed 6 bases at V and 6 bases at J, leaving 12 bases unmatched. Here the CDR3 reads CAISRQGPVSSEAFF. For the CDR3, the DNA is TGTGCCATCAGCCGACAGGGGCCCGTAAGTTCTGAAGCTTTCTTT.

This clonotype was detected only a few times. The chain combines TRBV4-2 with TRBJ1-3, with D perhaps TRBD1 (5 bases). The CDR3 has 16 amino acids. V dropped 1 base and J dropped 1 base, with 11 bases sitting between them. Germline CDR1 reads LGHNA; CDR2 reads YNFKEQ. CDR3 sequence (DNA): TGTGCCAGCAGCCAAGGCGTGGGGACGTCTGGAAACACCATATATTTT. It translates to CASSQGVGTSGNTIYF.

The chain is built from TRBV10-3 and TRBJ2-7; D unresolved. The CDR3 spans 11 residues. Trimming removed 6 bases from V and 4 bases from J, with 7 bases in between. Germline CDR1 reads ENHRY; CDR2 reads SYGVKD. CDR3 sequence: CAISSGYEQYF. CDR3 nucleotides: TGTGCCATCAGCAGTGGGTACGAGCAGTACTTC.

V and J are TRBV15 and TRBJ1-5; a weak D match, TRBD1 (5 bases). V lost 1 base, J lost 3 bases, and 13 bases lay in between. CDR3 length: 16 amino acids. Germline values: CDR1 LNHNV, CDR2 YYDKDF (reference sequence). CDR3 nucleotides: TGTGCCACCAGCAGAGGACGGGACCTTGTCAATCAGCCCCAGCATTTT. Its protein product is CATSRGRDLVNQPQHF.

This chain uses TRBV19 with TRBJ1-2; a possible D gene is TRBD1 (5 bases). Germline-derived CDR1 and CDR2 are LNHDA and SQIVND (reference sequence). The CDR3 length is 12 residues. Trimming stripped 10 bases from V and 3 bases from J, with 12 bases between. The CDR3 coding sequence is TGTGCCACTAGGGGAGGACACTATGGCTACACCTTC. Its translation: CATRGGHYGYTF.

This clonotype was counted between two and nine times. The chain couples TRBV6-5 to TRBJ2-7, with 12 bases fitting TRBD2. CDR1 is MNHEY, CDR2 SVGAGI, per germline. V was clipped by 5 bases and J by 6 bases; unmatched bases: 5. This CDR3 is 14 amino acids long. Written as DNA, the CDR3 is TGTGCCAGCAGTCGGGCTAGCGGGAGGGCCGAGCAGTACTTC. The encoded protein is CASSRASGRAEQYF.

The chain couples TRBV29-1 to TRBJ2-5; TRBD2 aligns across 8 bases. Trimming cost V 8 bases and J 1 base; bases outside gene matches: 3. From germline, CDR1 is SQVTM and CDR2 ANQGSEA. The CDR3 runs to 12 residues. The CDR3 DNA reads as TGCAGCTTGAGCGGGGGCCAAGAGACCCAGTACTTC. It yields the protein CSLSGGQETQYF. The complete variable domain, with remaining parts taken from reference TRBV29-1 and TRBJ2-5, reads SAVISQKPSRDICQRGTSLTIQCQVDSQVTMMFWYRQQPGQSLTLIATANQGSEATYESGFVIDKFPISRPNLTFSTLTVSNMSPEDSSIYLCSLSGGQETQYFGPGTRLLVL.

This rearrangement joins TRBV10-2 to TRBJ2-6; TRBD1 matches at 8 bases. This CDR3 region has 18 residues. The germline V gene encodes CDR1 WSHSY and CDR2 SAAADI. With V trimmed by 5 bases and J by 0 bases, 9 bases remained unmatched. CDR3 region: CASSSTAGTGSGANVLTF. CDR3 nucleotides: TGCGCCAGCAGTTCTACCGCCGGGACAGGCTCTGGGGCCAACGTCCTGACTTTC.

V is TRBV29-1 and J is TRBJ2-6; no clear D. V was clipped by 6 bases and J by 0 bases, with 6 bases between them. The length of the CDR3 is 13 residues. CDR1 and CDR2 (germline): SQVTM, ANQGSEA. CDR3 in DNA: TGCAGCGTCAACAGCTCTGGGGCCAACGTCCTGACTTTC. The encoded protein is CSVNSSGANVLTF.

About this clonotype: One end of the junction fails to match germline, which may point to a read error. V and J are TRBV7-3 and TRBJ2-2; 9 nucleotides align to TRBD2. CDR3 size: 12 residues. CDR1 and CDR2 (germline): SGHTA, FQGTGA. This CDR3 reads CASSLAGGELLF. As DNA, the CDR3 is TGTGCCAGCAGCTTAGCGGGAGGGGAGCTGCTTTTT.

This clonotype was detected a few times. Germline is not matched at one junction end, which may reflect a read error. This chain uses TRBV7-9 with TRBJ1-1; no reliable D call. The CDR3 runs to 9 residues. Germline-derived CDR1 and CDR2 are SEHNR and FQNEAQ (reference sequence). CDR3 coding DNA: TGTGCCAGCAGCTTAGCGATCCTCTTT. Its protein product is CASSLAILF.

The chain joins TRBV15 to TRBJ1-1; D is possibly TRBD1 (5 bases). The CDR3 has 13 amino acids. V gave up 3 bases and J gave up 11 bases, with 16 bases separating them. CDR1 is LNHNV, CDR2 YYDKDF, per germline (reference sequence). The CDR3 loop is CATSSGVGVGAFF. In nucleotides, the CDR3 is TGTGCCACCAGCAGTGGGGTAGGGGTGGGGGCTTTCTTT.